This TCR beta chain was profiled in a study of blood T cell repertoires in COVID-19. Study summary: Acute and convalescent COVID-19 samples came from the United States, Italy and Spain. The cDNA or gDNA used as material had been derived from T cells, B-cell-depleted T cells, or PBMCs.

This CDR3 spans 12 amino acids. Trimming left V 7 bases short and J 8 bases short, with 12 bases between. CDR1 and CDR2 (germline): LNHDA, SQIVND (reference sequence). Per the original data handling: Amplifying reference gene primers gave estimates of nucleated cell counts. Measured with immunoSEQ multiplex PCR; TCRdb has only the in-frame clones, and not every one. V and J calls plus clone size are reproduced from that table; the DNA served to infer D and trimming. This sample has about 59,000 clones; 79% occur once, and the top ten carry about 3.3%. The J gene is TRBJ2-1, the V gene TRBV19; D not resolved. The receptor was derived from a man between 60 and 75 years old with acute or convalescent COVID-19. Material for sequencing was peripheral blood. Written as DNA, the CDR3 is TGTGCCAGTAAAAACTTCCTTTATGAGCAGTTCTTC. This gives the protein CASKNFLYEQFF.